The next 22 T cell receptor beta chains were all read from a single sample in a study of response to subunit inactivated influenza vaccine. TCRdb analysed the RT-PCR reads with MiXCR anew, one entry per CDR3 protein. The repertoire includes a few hundred thousand distinct CDR3 sequences, 9.5% to 13% of them detected once, and over 9.5% sits in the top ten. The sequencing here drew on PBMCs from blood, taken more than 35 days after vaccination. Receptors were obtained from a man between 45 and 60 years old who received an inactivated influenza vaccine.

This chain uses TRBV12-3 or TRBV12-4 with TRBJ1-1, with TRBD1 matching 8 bases. Losses at the gene ends were 5 bases for V and 0 bases for J; bases not matched to a gene: 5. There are 15 residues in the CDR3. Here the CDR3 DNA reads TGTGCCAGCAGTGTGGGACAGGTACTGAACACTGAAGCTTTCTTT. Its translation is CASSVGQVLNTEAFF.

This clonotype was found a few times. The genes are TRBV7-2 and TRBJ2-2, with D possibly TRBD1 on 6 matching bases. The CDR3 spans 13 residues. The V gene's germline CDR1 is SGHTA and CDR2 FQGNSA. Between the trimmed V and J ends, which lost 5 bases and 6 bases, there was a span of 10 bases. CDR3 sequence reads: CASSRDIAGELFF. CDR3 in DNA: TGTGCCAGCAGCAGGGACATTGCCGGGGAGCTGTTTTTT.

The J gene is TRBJ2-7, the V gene TRBV20-1; D is undetermined. V was trimmed by 3 bases and J by 5 bases, leaving 11 bases between them. This CDR3 comprises 12 residues. From germline, CDR1 is DFQATT and CDR2 SNEGSKA (reference sequence). The CDR3 protein is CSARPRIHEQYF. The CDR3 DNA is TGCAGTGCTAGGCCTAGAATCCACGAGCAGTACTTC.

The genes are TRBV5-6 and TRBJ1-1; D gene ambiguous. With 7 bases removed from V and 8 bases from J, the gap between germline ends came to 15 bases. This CDR3 region has 12 residues. From germline, CDR1 is SGHDT and CDR2 YYEEEE. Here the CDR3 DNA reads TGTGCCAGCGAGGAGACGTCAGGAGAAGCTTTCTTT. Protein: CASEETSGEAFF.

In this sample, this clonotype turned up a few times. V gene TRBV7-2 combines with J gene TRBJ2-1, with D perhaps being TRBD1 or TRBD2 (5 bases each). Germline loops: CDR1 SGHTA, CDR2 FQGNSA. V dropped 5 bases and J dropped 0 bases, with 11 bases sitting between them. The CDR3 covers 15 residues. In DNA form, the CDR3 reads TGTGCCAGCAGCCGGGGACCGAGCTCCTACAATGAGCAGTTCTTC. Amino acids: CASSRGPSSYNEQFF. Filled out from reference TRBV7-2 and TRBJ2-1, the complete variable domain reads GAGVSQSPSNKVTEKGKDVELRCDPISGHTALYWYRQSLGQGLEFLIYFQGNSAPDKSGLPSDRFSAERTGGSVSTLTIQRTQQEDSAVYLCASSRGPSSYNEQFFGPGTRLTVL.

This clonotype came up many times. The gene calls are TRBV9 and TRBJ1-5; TRBD1 is a possible D gene (5 bases). Germline values: CDR1 SGDLS, CDR2 YYNGEE. The V gene lost 2 bases and the J gene lost 4 bases, with 13 bases spanning the gap. The CDR3 has 15 amino acids. CDR3 residues: CASSVGHGSNQPQHF. In DNA form, the CDR3 reads TGTGCCAGCAGCGTCGGACACGGATCTAATCAGCCCCAGCATTTT.

The chain combines TRBV3-1 with TRBJ2-1; D not resolved. This CDR3 is 14 amino acids long. V dropped 5 bases and J dropped 2 bases, with 10 bases sitting between them. The germline V gene has CDR1 LGHDT and CDR2 YNNKEL (reference sequence). DNA for the CDR3: TGTGCCAGCAGCTTACTGACCACCTACAATGAGCAGTTCTTC. Amino acids: CASSLLTTYNEQFF.

The chain uses TRBV11-3 and TRBJ2-3, with 9 bases matching TRBD2. Germline lookup yields CDR1 SGHNT and CDR2 YENEEA. This CDR3 is built from 17 residues. V was clipped by 1 base and J by 4 bases; unmatched bases: 9. The CDR3 reads CASSLGSTSGLADTQYF. The CDR3 DNA reads as TGTGCCAGCAGCTTAGGATCCACTAGCGGGTTAGCAGATACGCAGTATTTT.

As concerns this clonotype: With a much larger clone just one base away, this may be a read error. The chain is built from TRBV5-1 and TRBJ2-1; 10 nucleotides line up with TRBD2. This CDR3 region has 14 residues. Germline-derived CDR1 and CDR2 are SGHRS and YFSETQ. CDR3 residues: CSSVIASGSNEQFF. The CDR3 nucleotides read TGCTCCAGCGTTATAGCTAGCGGGAGCAATGAGCAGTTCTTC.

This clonotype was detected only a few times. This chain uses TRBV24-1 with TRBJ2-1; no definite D call. Germline CDR1 is KGHDR and CDR2 is SFDVKD. This CDR3 comprises 14 residues. V was cut by 3 bases and J by 5 bases, with 10 bases left in between. CDR3: CATSDISNNNEQFF. The CDR3, as DNA: TGTGCCACCAGTGATATTTCAAATAACAATGAGCAGTTCTTC.

This clonotype was counted between two and nine times. The gene calls are TRBV5-1 and TRBJ2-1; D gene uncertain. Germline values: CDR1 SGHRS, CDR2 YFSETQ. V lost 2 bases and J lost 6, with 9 bases in between. The CDR3 runs to 13 residues. The DNA of the CDR3 is TGCGCCAGCAGCTTCGTCCCCCCCAATGAGCAGTTCTTC. Translated: CASSFVPPNEQFF.

This clonotype was detected ten times or more. The V gene is TRBV20-1, the J gene TRBJ2-3, with D tentatively TRBD1 or TRBD2 (5 bases each). Germline CDR1 reads DFQATT; CDR2 reads SNEGSKA (reference sequence). The V end was cut by 5 bases, the J end by 3 bases, with 18 bases between. The CDR3 contains 15 residues. CDR3 protein: CSAQRFGGRTDTQYF. CDR3 nucleotides: TGCAGTGCTCAGAGGTTTGGGGGAAGGACAGATACGCAGTATTTT.

This clonotype was detected only a few times. This rearrangement joins TRBV11-2 to TRBJ2-7, with 8 bases lining up with TRBD1. Germline CDR1 reads SGHAT; CDR2 reads FQNNGV. The CDR3 extends over 15 amino acids. V shed 3 bases, J shed 1 base, and the junction held 5 bases outside the gene matches. CDR3 nucleotide sequence: TGTGCCAGCAGCTTGGACAGGGTAACATCCTACGAGCAGTACTTC. Protein product: CASSLDRVTSYEQYF.

This clonotype was picked up a small number of times. This chain joins TRBV3-1 and TRBJ2-2; no reliable D call. The germline gives CDR1 LGHDT, CDR2 YNNKEL (reference sequence). V was pared by 1 base and J by 7 bases, with 10 bases between. The CDR3 extends over 14 amino acids. The CDR3, as DNA: TGTGCCAGCAGCCAAGGAGTCGGCGTCGGGGAGCTGTTTTTT. This encodes CASSQGVGVGELFF.

This clonotype came up many times. V usage is TRBV6-5 and J usage is TRBJ2-2, with D hard to call. This CDR3 comprises 13 residues. Trimming cost V 5 bases and J 7 bases, with 11 bases left between them. CDR1 and CDR2 (germline): MNHEY, SVGAGI. DNA for the CDR3: TGTGCCAGCAGTCTCGAGGCAGTCGGGGAGCTGTTTTTT. Its translation: CASSLEAVGELFF.

This clonotype came up a few times. The junction departs from the called germline gene at one end, perhaps through a read error. This sequence joins TRBV20-1 and TRBJ1-2; D perhaps matches TRBD1 (5 bases). Germline values: CDR1 DFQATT, CDR2 SNEGSKA (reference sequence). The CDR3 contains 12 residues. The CDR3 spells CSARRGTYGYIF. CDR3 sequence (DNA): TGCAGTGCTAGAAGGGGCACGTACGGCTACATCTTC.

V and J are TRBV20-1 and TRBJ2-1; possibly TRBD1 or TRBD2 for D (5 bases each). Per germline, CDR1 DFQATT and CDR2 SNEGSKA (reference sequence). The CDR3 covers 14 residues. The V end lost 3 bases, the J end lost 0 bases, and 9 bases lay between the germline ends. The CDR3 loop is CSARGVSSYNEQFF. CDR3 coding DNA: TGCAGTGCTAGGGGGGTTAGCTCCTACAATGAGCAGTTCTTC.

CDR3 residues: CASSPDRALSGANVLTF. CDR3 sequence (DNA): TGTGCCAGCAGCCCAGACAGAGCTCTCTCTGGGGCCAACGTCCTGACTTTC. This chain connects TRBV7-9 to TRBJ2-6, with TRBD1 as a possible D gene (5 bases). The CDR3 extends over 17 amino acids. Trimming stripped 5 bases from V and 0 bases from J, with 14 bases between. Germline CDR1 SEHNR, CDR2 FQNEAQ (reference sequence).

There are a few counts of this clonotype. The genes are TRBV7-2 and TRBJ2-1; the match to TRBD2 covers 13 bases. Germline lookup yields CDR1 SGHTA and CDR2 FQGNSA. This CDR3 comprises 16 residues. The J segment lost 8 bases and the V segment lost 4 bases, leaving 8 bases of the junction unmatched. In nucleotides, the CDR3 is TGTGCCAGCAGCTATAGACTAGCGGGGGGAGGCGATGAGCAGTTCTTC. Protein product: CASSYRLAGGGDEQFF.

This clonotype was counted between two and nine times. V gene TRBV20-1 combines with J gene TRBJ2-1, with D unclear. CDR1 is DFQATT, CDR2 SNEGSKA, per germline (reference sequence). V lost 7 bases and J 7 bases, leaving 8 bases between the germline ends. The length of the CDR3 is 10 residues. The CDR3 is CSVRRNEQFF. Here the CDR3 DNA reads TGCAGTGTTCGAAGAAATGAGCAGTTCTTC.

J is TRBJ1-2 and V is TRBV5-1; TRBD1 agrees at 10 bases. CDR3 length: 14 residues. The J segment lost 8 bases and the V segment lost 9 bases, leaving 13 bases of the junction unmatched. Germline CDR1 is SGHRS and CDR2 is YFSETQ. The DNA for the CDR3 is TGCGCCACCACCGCCGGGACAGGGGATTTCGGCTACACCTTC. This encodes CATTAGTGDFGYTF.

This clonotype appeared many times. The V gene is TRBV20-1, the J gene TRBJ2-7, with a tentative D call TRBD2 (5 bases). The CDR3 covers 14 residues. CDR1 is DFQATT and CDR2 is SNEGSKA in the germline V gene (reference sequence). Deletions cut 6 bases from V and 3 bases from J, with 18 bases between. CDR3 bases: TGCAGTGCGACCGCACCTCGGGATAGCTACGAGCAGTACTTC. Residues: CSATAPRDSYEQYF.